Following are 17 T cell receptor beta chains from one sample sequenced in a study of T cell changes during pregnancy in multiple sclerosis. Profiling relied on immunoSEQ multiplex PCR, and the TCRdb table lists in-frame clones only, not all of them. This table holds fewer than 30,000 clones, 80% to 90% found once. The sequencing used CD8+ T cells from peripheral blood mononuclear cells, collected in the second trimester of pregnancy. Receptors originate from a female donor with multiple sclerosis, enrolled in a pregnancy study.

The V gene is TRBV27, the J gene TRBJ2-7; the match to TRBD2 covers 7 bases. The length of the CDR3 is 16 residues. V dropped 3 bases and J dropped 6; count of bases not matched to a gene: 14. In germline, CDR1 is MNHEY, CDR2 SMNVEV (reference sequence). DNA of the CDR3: TGTGCCAGCAGTTTCGAGGCGGGAGCCCTTCCTGGCGAGCAGTACTTC. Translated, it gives CASSFEAGALPGEQYF.

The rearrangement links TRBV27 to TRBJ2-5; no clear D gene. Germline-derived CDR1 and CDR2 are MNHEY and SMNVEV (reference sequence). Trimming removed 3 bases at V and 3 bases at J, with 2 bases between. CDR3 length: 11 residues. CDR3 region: CASSFKETQYF. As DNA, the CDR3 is TGTGCCAGCAGTTTTAAAGAGACCCAGTACTTC.

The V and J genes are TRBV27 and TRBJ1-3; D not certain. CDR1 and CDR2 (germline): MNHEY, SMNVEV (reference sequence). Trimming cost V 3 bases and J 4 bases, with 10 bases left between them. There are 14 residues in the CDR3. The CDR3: CASSFSREGNTIYF. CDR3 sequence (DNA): TGTGCCAGCAGTTTCTCGAGGGAAGGAAACACCATATATTTT.

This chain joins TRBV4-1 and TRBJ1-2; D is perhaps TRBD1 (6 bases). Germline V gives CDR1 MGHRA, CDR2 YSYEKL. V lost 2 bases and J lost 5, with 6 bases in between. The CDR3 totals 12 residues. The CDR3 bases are TGCGCCAGCAGCCAACAGGGGTATGGCTACACCTTC. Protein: CASSQQGYGYTF.

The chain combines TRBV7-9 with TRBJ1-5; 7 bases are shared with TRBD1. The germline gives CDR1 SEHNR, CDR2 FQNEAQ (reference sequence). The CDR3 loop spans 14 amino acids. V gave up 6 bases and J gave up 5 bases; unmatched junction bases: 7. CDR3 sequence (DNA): TGTGCCAGCAGTCTTACAGGGGACCATCAGCCCCAGCATTTT. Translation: CASSLTGDHQPQHF.

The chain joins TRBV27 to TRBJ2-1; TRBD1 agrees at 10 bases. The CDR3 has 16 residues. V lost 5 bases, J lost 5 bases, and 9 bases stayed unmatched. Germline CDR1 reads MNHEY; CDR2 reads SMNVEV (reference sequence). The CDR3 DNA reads TGTGCCAGCAGTGATTTTAGACAGGGGGCAAACAATGAGCAGTTCTTC. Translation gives CASSDFRQGANNEQFF.

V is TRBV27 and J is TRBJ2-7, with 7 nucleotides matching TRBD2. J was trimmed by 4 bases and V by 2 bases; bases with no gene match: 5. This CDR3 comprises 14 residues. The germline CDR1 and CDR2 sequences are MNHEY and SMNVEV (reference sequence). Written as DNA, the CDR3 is TGTGCCAGCAGTTTAAGCGGGATAACGTACGAGCAGTACTTC. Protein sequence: CASSLSGITYEQYF.

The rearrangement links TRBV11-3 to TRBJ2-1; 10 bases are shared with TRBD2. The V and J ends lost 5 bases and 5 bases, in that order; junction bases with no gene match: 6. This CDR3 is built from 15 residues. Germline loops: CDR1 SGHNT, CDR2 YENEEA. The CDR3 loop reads CASSPRTSGNNEQFF. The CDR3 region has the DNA TGTGCCAGCAGCCCGAGGACTAGCGGAAACAATGAGCAGTTCTTC.

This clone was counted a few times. The CDR3 region is CATTRGPNTEAFF. In DNA, the CDR3 is TGTGCCACCACTAGAGGGCCCAACACTGAAGCTTTCTTT. The chain uses TRBV19 and TRBJ1-1; D ambiguous. V lost 10 bases and J lost 2, with 14 bases in between. From germline, CDR1 is LNHDA and CDR2 SQIVND (reference sequence). This CDR3 contains 13 residues.

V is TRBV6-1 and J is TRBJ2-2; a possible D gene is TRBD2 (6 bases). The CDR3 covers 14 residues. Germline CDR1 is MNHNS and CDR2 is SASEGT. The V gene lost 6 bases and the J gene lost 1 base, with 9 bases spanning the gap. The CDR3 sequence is CASRGLVNTGELFF. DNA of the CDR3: TGTGCCAGCAGGGGACTGGTGAACACCGGGGAGCTGTTTTTT.

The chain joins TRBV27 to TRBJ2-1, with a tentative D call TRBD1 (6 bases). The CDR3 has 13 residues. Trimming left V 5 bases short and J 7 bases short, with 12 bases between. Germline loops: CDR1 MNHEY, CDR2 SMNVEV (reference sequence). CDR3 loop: CASSRPQGNEQFF. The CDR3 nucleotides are TGTGCCAGCAGTCGCCCACAGGGAAATGAGCAGTTCTTC.

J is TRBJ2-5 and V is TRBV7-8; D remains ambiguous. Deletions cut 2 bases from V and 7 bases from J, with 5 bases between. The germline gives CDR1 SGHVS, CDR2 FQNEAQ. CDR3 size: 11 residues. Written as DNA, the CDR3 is TGTGCCAGCAGCTTACCAGGGACCCAGTACTTC. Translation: CASSLPGTQYF.

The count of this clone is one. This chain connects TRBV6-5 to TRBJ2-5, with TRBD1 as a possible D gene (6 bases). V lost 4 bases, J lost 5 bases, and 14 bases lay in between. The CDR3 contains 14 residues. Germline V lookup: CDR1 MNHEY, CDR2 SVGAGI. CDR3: CASSLAGVFETQYF. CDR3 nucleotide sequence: TGTGCCAGCAGTTTGGCAGGGGTGTTTGAGACCCAGTACTTC.

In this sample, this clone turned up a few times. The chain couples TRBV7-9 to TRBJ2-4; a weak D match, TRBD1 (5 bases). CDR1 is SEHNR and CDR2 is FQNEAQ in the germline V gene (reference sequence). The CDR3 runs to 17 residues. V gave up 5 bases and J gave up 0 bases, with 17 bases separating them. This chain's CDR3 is CASSPRQDNLAKNIQYF. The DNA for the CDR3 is TGTGCCAGCAGCCCAAGGCAGGACAACCTAGCCAAAAACATTCAGTACTTC.

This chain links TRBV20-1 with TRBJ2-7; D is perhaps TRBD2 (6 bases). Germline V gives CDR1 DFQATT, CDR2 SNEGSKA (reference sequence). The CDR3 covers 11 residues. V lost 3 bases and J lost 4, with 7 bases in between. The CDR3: CSAREGYEQYF. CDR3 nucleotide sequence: TGCAGTGCTAGGGAGGGGTACGAGCAGTACTTC.

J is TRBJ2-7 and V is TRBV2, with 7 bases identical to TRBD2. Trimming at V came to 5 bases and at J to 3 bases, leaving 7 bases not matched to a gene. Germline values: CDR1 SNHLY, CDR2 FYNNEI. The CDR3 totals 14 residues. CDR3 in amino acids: CASSLTSADYEQYF. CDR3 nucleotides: TGTGCCAGCAGTCTTACTAGCGCCGACTACGAGCAGTACTTC.

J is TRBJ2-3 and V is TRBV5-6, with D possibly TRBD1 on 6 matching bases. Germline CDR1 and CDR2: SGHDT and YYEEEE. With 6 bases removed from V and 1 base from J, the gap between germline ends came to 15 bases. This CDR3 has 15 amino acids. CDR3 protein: CASKGRDTGTDTQYF. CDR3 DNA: TGTGCCAGCAAGGGCCGGGACACTGGCACAGATACGCAGTATTTT.